Below, one TCR beta chain is given with its context. This clone was seen just once. What antigen it recognizes has not been identified. The sample holds no much larger clone one base away, and base qualities are not on file. The sample comes from a study of blood T cell repertoires in COVID-19 (dated by TCRdb to 2020 to 2021). Background on the whole study: Samples covering the acute and convalescent phases of COVID-19 were provided by collaborators in the United States, Italy and Spain. The prospective study material was composed of cDNA or gDNA derived from T cells, B-cell-depleted T cells, or PBMCs. Subjects who had been exposed to COVID-19, were actively infected with it, or had recovered from it provided the deeply sampled blood TCRbeta repertoires that made up the dataset. The repertoires were released in a freely available public database intended as a resource for research on the immune response to SARS-CoV-2. The samples were drawn from the first 160 participants of the ongoing ImmuneRACE study and from about 1,200 subjects provided by 6 global collaborators. The sample metadata nearly always contained a de-identified subject ID, COVID-19 status, age in years and sex. Where available, HLA class I and class II types were taken from metadata supplied by the sample provider and were not determined by assay-based typing. What the study reported, not specific to this receptor: Clinical and demographic metadata were provided uncurated, with the amount varying by source and participant.

CDR1 is given as LGHDT and CDR2 as YNNKEL, both from the germline V gene (reference sequence). V is shortened by 1 base, J by 4 bases, and the region joining them spans 13 bases. Inclusive of the bounding cysteine and phenylalanine, the CDR3 is 15 residues long. The entry retains the CDR3 DNA only, 45 bases that are in frame from base 1. Collaborating institutions collected whole blood in K2EDTA tubes following their own protocols. Collaborator samples were shipped for TCRbeta analysis as frozen whole blood, isolated PBMCs, or DNA extracted from either sample type. The immunoSEQ Assay, a bias-controlled multiplex PCR, was used to amplify TCRbeta CDR3 regions from genomic DNA. The source study handled its data this way. The number of nucleated cells in each sample was estimated by amplification of reference gene primers within the assay. To quantify the absolute abundance of each unique TCRbeta CDR3 rearrangement, sequence reads were collapsed and filtered. Productive Simpson clonality was computed per sample as the square root of Simpson's diversity index over productive rearrangements. TCRdb carries this immuneACCESS record with in-frame sequences only. Its versions omit some clonotypes, under half of them owing to an unresolved V gene in the studies checked, with the rest unexplained. V and J calls and clone size are as listed in that table; D and trimming were resolved from the DNA. The sample table holds 170,000 or so clones, of which 70% to 90% were seen once. Less than 3% of the sample rests with the top ten.

The clonotype originates from a man aged 40-49 years with active or convalescent COVID-19. The sequencing input was peripheral blood. The rearrangement combines TRBV3-1 (or the pseudogene TRBV3-2) with TRBJ1-1; the D gene cannot be resolved reliably. The CDR3 reads as follows: CASSQGLFGSTEAFF. At the DNA level, the sequence is TGTGCCAGCAGCCAAGGGTTGTTCGGTTCCACTGAAGCTTTCTTT.